A selection of T cell receptor beta chains follows, all from one sample in a study of blood T cell repertoires in COVID-19. Data came from immunoSEQ multiplex PCR; TCRdb stores just in-frame clones and leaves some out. Of about 100,000 clones detected, approximately 87% appear once; the ten largest clones hold 13%. The material sequenced was peripheral blood. All receptors come from a human donor in a cohort sampled during active COVID-19. Each CDR3 is given with its conserved first and last residue. The order of the fields is CDR3 DNA, CDR3 protein, CDR3 length, J gene, V gene, clone size, D gene. The D gene is left open where the match is weak. Size values are once, few and many counts, or a class for expanded clones, and some rows have none.

DNA: TGCGCCAGCAGTACGGGACTAGCAAATACGCAGTATTTT; CDR3: CASSTGLANTQYF; length: 13; J: TRBJ2-3; V: TRBV10-2; size: -; D: TRBD2
DNA: TGTGCCAGCAGCTTGGATCTAGCGAGGAGCTCCTACGAGCAGTACTTC; CDR3: CASSLDLARSSYEQYF; length: 16; J: TRBJ2-7; V: TRBV5-5; size: -; D: -
DNA: TGTGCCATCAGTGGGACAGGGGGCAGGGTTGAGCAGTTCTTC; CDR3: CAISGTGGRVEQFF; length: 14; J: TRBJ2-1; V: TRBV10-3; size: -; D: TRBD1
DNA: TGCGCCAGCAGTGAGTATGTGGGGGGAGGTATGAACACTGAAGCTTTCTTT; CDR3: CASSEYVGGGMNTEAFF; length: 17; J: TRBJ1-1; V: TRBV10-1; size: -; D: -
DNA: TGTGCCAGCAGTTTAGCGCTGAGGGATGAGCAGTTCTTC; CDR3: CASSLALRDEQFF; length: 13; J: TRBJ2-1; V: TRBV12-3/TRBV12-4; size: -; D: -
DNA: TGTGCCAGCAGCTTAGCCGGAGCGGGGCCCCAGGAGACCCAGTACTTC; CDR3: CASSLAGAGPQETQYF; length: 16; J: TRBJ2-5; V: TRBV11-2; size: once; D: TRBD2
DNA: TGTGCCAGCAGTTACGGTCAGGCGTATGAGCAGTTCTTC; CDR3: CASSYGQAYEQFF; length: 13; J: TRBJ2-1; V: TRBV6-2/TRBV6-3; size: -; D: -
DNA: TGTGCCACCAGCAGAGATCGCCTAGAGGGACTTCCAGATACGCAGTATTTT; CDR3: CATSRDRLEGLPDTQYF; length: 17; J: TRBJ2-3; V: TRBV15; size: once; D: -
DNA: TGTGCCAGTCGACAGGGGGCAAAGGATTTGAGCTTT; CDR3: CASRQGAKDLSF; length: 12; J: TRBJ1-1; V: TRBV19; size: -; D: TRBD1
DNA: TGTGCCAGCAGTGAAGGGGTATTGGGACAGGGTACGCAGTATTTT; CDR3: CASSEGVLGQGTQYF; length: 15; J: TRBJ2-3; V: TRBV2; size: -; D: TRBD1
DNA: TGTGCCTGGAGTTTTTACAGTGTTGGTAGCGAAAACACCATATATTTT; CDR3: CAWSFYSVGSENTIYF; length: 16; J: TRBJ1-3; V: TRBV30; size: once; D: -
DNA: TGTGCCTGGGAACCCGGACTAGCTGGGGAGACCCAGTACTTC; CDR3: CAWEPGLAGETQYF; length: 14; J: TRBJ2-5; V: TRBV30; size: -; D: TRBD2
DNA: TGTGCCAGCGAAACCGGGACTAGCGGGAGCGGGAGCTACGAGCAGTACTTC; CDR3: CASETGTSGSGSYEQYF; length: 17; J: TRBJ2-7; V: TRBV5-6; size: -; D: TRBD2
DNA: TGTGCCATCGACGGAGCCGAAGCTTTCTTT; CDR3: CAIDGAEAFF; length: 10; J: TRBJ1-1; V: TRBV6-5; size: -; D: -
DNA: TGTGCCAGCAGAATAGAGGTCGGGGGGCGGTATGGCTACACCTTC; CDR3: CASRIEVGGRYGYTF; length: 15; J: TRBJ1-2; V: TRBV2; size: -; D: -
DNA: TGTGCCAGCAGCCTCCCCTTCAATGAGCAGTTCTTC; CDR3: CASSLPFNEQFF; length: 12; J: TRBJ2-1; V: TRBV7-2; size: -; D: -
DNA: TGTGCCATCAGAAAGACAGGGACCTACGAGCAGTACTTC; CDR3: CAIRKTGTYEQYF; length: 13; J: TRBJ2-7; V: TRBV10-3; size: -; D: TRBD1
DNA: TGCGCCAGCACCGTCGGGTTAGGCTATGGCTACACCTTC; CDR3: CASTVGLGYGYTF; length: 13; J: TRBJ1-2; V: TRBV5-1; size: -; D: -
DNA: TGCAGCGATGGCCGGGACACTAACACCGGGGAGCTGTTTTTT; CDR3: CSDGRDTNTGELFF; length: 14; J: TRBJ2-2; V: TRBV29-1; size: -; D: -
DNA: TGTGCCAGCTCACCGCCGCTGGGCAACAATTACGAGCAGTACTTC; CDR3: CASSPPLGNNYEQYF; length: 15; J: TRBJ2-7; V: TRBV18; size: -; D: -
DNA: TGTGCCAGCAGCCAAGACTGGACAGGGGCGACCTATTTTGAAAAACTGTTTTTT; CDR3: CASSQDWTGATYFEKLFF; length: 18; J: TRBJ1-4; V: TRBV14; size: -; D: TRBD1
DNA: TGTGCCAGCAGCTTGAATAGCGGGAGGGTCTACAATGAGCAGTTCTTC; CDR3: CASSLNSGRVYNEQFF; length: 16; J: TRBJ2-1; V: TRBV7-2; size: -; D: TRBD2
DNA: TGTGCCAGCAGTTCCCTCAACAGGGGCGAGCAGTACTTC; CDR3: CASSSLNRGEQYF; length: 13; J: TRBJ2-7; V: TRBV6-2/TRBV6-3; size: -; D: TRBD1
DNA: TGTGCCAGCAGTGATGACGGGAGGCAAGAGACCCAGTACTTC; CDR3: CASSDDGRQETQYF; length: 14; J: TRBJ2-5; V: TRBV2; size: -; D: TRBD2
DNA: TGCGCCAGTCGACGGGGGGTCTTGGGCTCCGGGGAGCTGTTTTTT; CDR3: CASRRGVLGSGELFF; length: 15; J: TRBJ2-2; V: TRBV4-1; size: -; D: TRBD2
DNA: TGCGCCAGCAGCCTACTAGCGGGGGGGCATAGCACAGATACGCAGTATTTT; CDR3: CASSLLAGGHSTDTQYF; length: 17; J: TRBJ2-3; V: TRBV5-1; size: -; D: TRBD2
DNA: TGTGCCAGCAGTTCTGTGCCGGGGGGCTACGAGCAGTACTTC; CDR3: CASSSVPGGYEQYF; length: 14; J: TRBJ2-7; V: TRBV27; size: -; D: TRBD2
DNA: TGTGCCAGTAGTCGCCGACTTTGGGGGGAGTTCGTGGATCAGCCCCAGCATTTT; CDR3: CASSRRLWGEFVDQPQHF; length: 18; J: TRBJ1-5; V: TRBV19; size: few; D: -
DNA: TGTGCCAGCAGCCAAACGGGACCGGGACTAGGAGCACCCGAAGAGACCCAGTACTTC; CDR3: CASSQTGPGLGAPEETQYF; length: 19; J: TRBJ2-5; V: TRBV3-1/TRBV3-2; size: -; D: TRBD2
DNA: TGTGCCACCAGCAGAGATGTGGAGGGAACCTACGAGCAGTACTTC; CDR3: CATSRDVEGTYEQYF; length: 15; J: TRBJ2-7; V: TRBV15; size: -; D: -
DNA: TGCGCCAGCAGCCAAGGGGGCGGGGGGCCCCAAGAGACCCAGTACTTC; CDR3: CASSQGGGGPQETQYF; length: 16; J: TRBJ2-5; V: TRBV4-1; size: -; D: TRBD2
DNA: TGTGCCAGCAGTTTGGGGGCCTGGACGGCTGTAGAGCAGTACTTC; CDR3: CASSLGAWTAVEQYF; length: 15; J: TRBJ2-7; V: TRBV7-9; size: -; D: -
DNA: TGTGCCAGCAGCTTCCGGGGCTCCTACAATGAGCAGTTCTTC; CDR3: CASSFRGSYNEQFF; length: 14; J: TRBJ2-1; V: TRBV7-9; size: -; D: -
DNA: TGTGCCAGCAGCCCACACGGAGTCACCGGGATTTACAATGAGCAGTTCTTC; CDR3: CASSPHGVTGIYNEQFF; length: 17; J: TRBJ2-1; V: TRBV7-6; size: -; D: -
DNA: TGCGCCAGCAGCTCCGGGACAGCTAACTATGGCTACACCTTC; CDR3: CASSSGTANYGYTF; length: 14; J: TRBJ1-2; V: TRBV5-1; size: -; D: TRBD1
DNA: TGCGCCAGCAGCTTGGGGAACGGGGGGGCCATCGATACGCAGTATTTT; CDR3: CASSLGNGGAIDTQYF; length: 16; J: TRBJ2-3; V: TRBV5-1; size: -; D: TRBD2
DNA: TGTGCCAGCAGACCTGAACAGGGAACAAATTCACCCCTCCACTTT; CDR3: CASRPEQGTNSPLHF; length: 15; J: TRBJ1-6; V: TRBV6-5; size: -; D: -
DNA: TGTGCCAGCAGCACGGGACTAGCGGGAGCCCACGAGCAGTACTTC; CDR3: CASSTGLAGAHEQYF; length: 15; J: TRBJ2-7; V: TRBV13; size: -; D: TRBD2
DNA: TGTGCCAGCAGTTCAAACACAGATACGCAGTATTTT; CDR3: CASSSNTDTQYF; length: 12; J: TRBJ2-3; V: TRBV12-3/TRBV12-4; size: -; D: -
DNA: TGCGCCAGCAGCTTACTAGCGGGGGGCCGTCGGAGCACAGATACGCAGTATTTT; CDR3: CASSLLAGGRRSTDTQYF; length: 18; J: TRBJ2-3; V: TRBV5-1; size: -; D: TRBD2
DNA: TGCAGCGTTGAAGGTACAGGGGTGAACACTGAAGCTTTCTTT; CDR3: CSVEGTGVNTEAFF; length: 14; J: TRBJ1-1; V: TRBV29-1; size: -; D: TRBD1
DNA: TGTGCCAGCAGTGCCGCCGGCGGGGGGCCCACAAATCAGCCCCAGCATTTT; CDR3: CASSAAGGGPTNQPQHF; length: 17; J: TRBJ1-5; V: TRBV6-1; size: -; D: -